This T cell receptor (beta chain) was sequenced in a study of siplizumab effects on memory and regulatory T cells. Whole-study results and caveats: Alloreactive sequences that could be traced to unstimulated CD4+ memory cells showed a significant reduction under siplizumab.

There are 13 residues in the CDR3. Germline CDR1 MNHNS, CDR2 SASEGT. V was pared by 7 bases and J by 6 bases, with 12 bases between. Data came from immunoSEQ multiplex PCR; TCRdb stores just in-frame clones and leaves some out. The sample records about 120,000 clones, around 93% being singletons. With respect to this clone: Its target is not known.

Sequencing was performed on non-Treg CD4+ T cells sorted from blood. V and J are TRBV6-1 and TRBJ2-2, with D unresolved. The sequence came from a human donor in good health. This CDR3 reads CASTRQSPGELFF. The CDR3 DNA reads TGTGCCAGCACCCGTCAATCTCCCGGGGAGCTGTTTTTT.